These 27 T cell receptor beta chains were all obtained from the same sample, sequenced in a study of human T cells and chemical hapten exposure. TCRdb re-analysed the RACE reads in MiXCR, keeping a single row per CDR3 protein. The sample holds 300,000 to 400,000 distinct CDR3 sequences; about 5.1% are singletons and the top ten take approximately 2.8%. Time point given: pre-sensitization, week 0. The treatment here: therapeutic diphenylcyclopropenone sensitization with weekly scalp DPC. The specimen was whole blood, collected in connection with sensitization to the hapten diphenylcyclopropenone (DPC). These receptors were taken from a woman in her forties or fifties with alopecia areata. Some clones in this sample may be carry-over from other donors' samples.

V and J are TRBV6-5 and TRBJ1-1; D gene ambiguous. CDR1 and CDR2 (germline): MNHEY, SVGAGI. Trimming removed 2 bases at V and 4 bases at J, with 8 bases between. The CDR3 totals 13 residues. The CDR3 DNA follows: TGTGCCAGCAGTTACCAGGAGGGCACTGAAGCTTTCTTT. This sequence encodes CASSYQEGTEAFF.

This clonotype was seen repeatedly, ten times or more. The chain employs TRBV5-5 and TRBJ2-7; possible D gene TRBD2, 5 bases. V shed 0 bases and J shed 0 bases, with 7 bases lying between them. This CDR3 spans 14 amino acids. Germline loops: CDR1 SGHKS, CDR2 YYEKEE (reference sequence). CDR3 DNA sequence: TGTGCCAGCAGCTTGGCAGCGGTCTCCTACGAGCAGTACTTC. It translates to CASSLAAVSYEQYF.

This clonotype was seen many times. This sequence joins TRBV21-1 and TRBJ1-3. TRBV21-1 is noted as a pseudogene. CDR3 size: 20 residues. The CDR3 spells CASSKGPGHGREGPGNTIYF. CDR3 coding DNA: TGTGCCAGCAGCAAAGGGCCGGGACATGGACGGGAGGGCCCTGGAAACACCATATATTTT.

This clonotype was recorded at least ten times. The rearrangement joins TRBV7-9 to TRBJ2-7; 9 bases agree with TRBD2. The CDR3 sequence is 12 residues long. Trimming at V came to 4 bases and at J to 7 bases, leaving 2 bases not matched to a gene. Germline CDR1 is SEHNR and CDR2 is FQNEAQ (reference sequence). This chain's CDR3 is CASSSSGREQYF. The CDR3 region has the DNA TGTGCCAGCAGCTCAAGCGGGAGGGAGCAGTACTTC.

This clonotype was detected ten times or more. The chain employs TRBV7-2 and TRBJ2-7, with 10 bases identical to TRBD1. Looked up from germline, CDR1 is SGHTA and CDR2 is FQGNSA. V shed 4 bases, J shed 4 bases, and the junction held 10 bases outside the gene matches. The CDR3 is made up of 16 amino acids. The CDR3 coding sequence is TGTGCCAGCAGCTCCCGGGCCGGGACAGGGGATTACGAGCAGTACTTC. Amino acid sequence: CASSSRAGTGDYEQYF. Together with reference TRBV7-2 and TRBJ2-7, the CDR3 gives the full variable domain: GAGVSQSPSNKVTEKGKDVELRCDPISGHTALYWYRQSLGQGLEFLIYFQGNSAPDKSGLPSDRFSAERTGGSVSTLTIQRTQQEDSAVYLCASSSRAGTGDYEQYFGPGTRLTVT.

Many counts were recorded for this clonotype. The J gene is TRBJ2-6, the V gene TRBV7-6, with D hard to call. The germline gives CDR1 SGHVS, CDR2 FNYEAQ. The V and J ends lost 7 bases and 2 bases respectively, with 6 bases between them. The CDR3 extends over 13 amino acids. CDR3 amino acids: CASTDPGANVLTF. In nucleotides, the CDR3 is TGTGCCAGCACCGACCCTGGGGCCAACGTCCTGACTTTC.

The chain is built from TRBV3-1 and TRBJ2-7, with 8 bases matching TRBD1. Germline values: CDR1 LGHDT, CDR2 YNNKEL (reference sequence). CDR3 length: 14 residues. The V segment lost 4 bases and the J segment 8 bases; nucleotides outside the gene matches: 10. CDR3 residues: CASSRGIGQGQQYF. The CDR3 DNA is TGTGCCAGCAGCCGAGGGATAGGACAGGGCCAGCAGTACTTC.

In this sample, this clonotype turned up a few times. The CDR3: CASSNLVRTLTYGYTF. In nucleotides, the CDR3 is TGTGCCAGCAGCAACCTGGTCCGGACACTCACGTATGGCTACACCTTC. This chain links TRBV7-2 with TRBJ1-2; a possible D gene is TRBD1 (5 bases). The CDR3 runs 16 residues. Germline CDR1 reads SGHTA; CDR2 reads FQGNSA. The germline V and J ends were trimmed by 5 bases and 5 bases, with 21 bases remaining between them.

This clonotype was seen a few times. V and J are TRBV2 and TRBJ1-1; D is undetermined. The CDR3 has 13 amino acids. The V gene's germline CDR1 is SNHLY and CDR2 FYNNEI. Trimming took 6 bases from V and 1 from J, leaving 9 bases between them. The CDR3 reads CASRKAGNTEAFF. Here the CDR3 DNA reads TGTGCCAGCAGGAAGGCAGGGAACACTGAAGCTTTCTTT.

This clonotype was seen only a few times. CDR3 region: CASSPTGATQPQHF. CDR3 nucleotide sequence: TGTGCCAGCAGCCCGACAGGGGCCACTCAGCCCCAGCATTTT. The chain has TRBV7-2 and TRBJ1-5, with 8 bases matching TRBD1. This CDR3 spans 14 amino acids. In germline, CDR1 is SGHTA, CDR2 FQGNSA. J gave up 6 bases and V 5 bases, and 6 bases lay outside the gene matches.

At least ten counts were recorded for this clonotype. The chain recombines TRBV12-5 with TRBJ1-1; 8 bases align to TRBD1. This CDR3 is built from 13 residues. Germline CDR1 is LGHNT and CDR2 is FRNRAP. V dropped 6 bases and J dropped 0; count of bases not matched to a gene: 0. Here the CDR3 DNA reads TGTGCTAGTGGGACAGGGGTGAACACTGAAGCTTTCTTT. Its protein product is CASGTGVNTEAFF.

In this sample, this clonotype turned up many times. The chain combines TRBV28 with TRBJ2-3; D might be TRBD1 (5 bases). The V end was cut by 4 bases, the J end by 2 bases, with 10 bases between. The CDR3 spans 14 residues. Looked up from germline, CDR1 is MDHEN and CDR2 is SYDVKM. CDR3 coding DNA: TGTGCCAGCAGTTCCCCAGGACACACAGATACGCAGTATTTT. Amino acids: CASSSPGHTDTQYF.

This clonotype has ten or more counts. The CDR3 DNA reads as TGCGCCAGCAGCCAAGGCGGTGGAGGCAGGTTTGAAAACGAGCAGTACTTC. It codes for CASSQGGGGRFENEQYF. V and J are TRBV4-3 and TRBJ2-7; tentatively, D is TRBD2 (5 bases). CDR1 and CDR2 from the germline V gene are LGHNA and YSLEER. The CDR3 loop spans 17 amino acids. V was trimmed by 1 base and J by 5 bases, leaving 21 bases between them.

This clonotype was found many times. The chain recombines TRBV28 with TRBJ2-1; D call uncertain. The germline CDR1 and CDR2 sequences are MDHEN and SYDVKM. Deletions cut 3 bases from V and 11 bases from J, with 17 bases between. The CDR3 has 14 amino acids. The DNA of the CDR3 is TGTGCCAGCAGTTTTCGGTCTAGTCTTTGGAAGCAGTTCTTC. Translation gives CASSFRSSLWKQFF.

This clonotype was detected ten times or more. V and J are TRBV28 and TRBJ2-7; no definite D call. The CDR3 runs to 14 residues. V dropped 3 bases and J dropped 2 bases, with 11 bases sitting between them. CDR1 is MDHEN, CDR2 SYDVKM, per germline. CDR3 amino acids: CASSFIRSPYEQYF. CDR3 DNA sequence: TGTGCCAGCAGTTTTATCAGGTCCCCCTACGAGCAGTACTTC. Drawing the rest from reference TRBV28 and TRBJ2-7, the complete variable domain is DVKVTQSSRYLVKRTGEKVFLECVQDMDHENMFWYRQDPGLGLRLIYFSYDVKMKEKGDIPEGYSVSREKKERFSLILESASTNQTSMYLCASSFIRSPYEQYFGPGTRLTVT.

This clonotype was seen just once. The genes are TRBV5-4 and TRBJ2-7, with 8 bases matching TRBD1. The length of the CDR3 is 15 residues. V dropped 5 bases and J dropped 2; count of bases not matched to a gene: 9. Germline V gene data show CDR1 as SGHNT and CDR2 as YYREEE (reference sequence). The CDR3 region has the DNA TGTGCCAGCAGGTCCGGGACAGGCCTCACCTACGAGCAGTACTTC. This encodes CASRSGTGLTYEQYF.

The sample holds many counts of this clonotype. This chain connects TRBV2 to TRBJ1-1; D gene uncertain. The CDR3 totals 13 residues. In germline, CDR1 is SNHLY, CDR2 FYNNEI. Between the trimmed V and J ends, which lost 3 bases and 1 base, there was a span of 6 bases. The CDR3 coding sequence is TGTGCCAGCAGTGACCCTTCGAACACTGAAGCTTTCTTT. Residues: CASSDPSNTEAFF. Full variable domain (rest looked up from reference TRBV2 and TRBJ1-1): EPEVTQTPSHQVTQMGQEVILRCVPISNHLYFYWYRQILGQKVEFLVSFYNNEISEKSEIFDDQFSVERPDGSNFTLKIRSTKLEDSAMYFCASSDPSNTEAFFGQGTRLTVV.

This clonotype has ten or more counts. This chain connects TRBV6-6 to TRBJ1-1, with 7 bases identical to TRBD1. The J segment lost 0 bases and the V segment lost 4 bases, leaving 5 bases of the junction unmatched. The CDR3 covers 15 residues. Germline CDR1 and CDR2: MNHNY and SVGAGI (reference sequence). The CDR3 DNA reads TGTGCCAGCAGTTTCCATACAGGGGTGAACACTGAAGCTTTCTTT. This codes for CASSFHTGVNTEAFF.

The rearrangement links TRBV27 to TRBJ2-3, with a possible D match to TRBD2 (5 bases). Trimming stripped 5 bases from V and 7 bases from J, with 13 bases between. The CDR3 has 13 amino acids. Germline CDR1 reads MNHEY; CDR2 reads SMNVEV (reference sequence). CDR3 nucleotides: TGTGCCAGCAGTCCCGGGGAGTTAAATACGCAGTATTTT. Its protein product is CASSPGELNTQYF.

This clonotype was recorded at least ten times. The CDR3 nucleotides are TGCGCCAGCAGCGTTTCCGGGACAGGAAAAGAGACCCAGTACTTC. This sequence encodes CASSVSGTGKETQYF. The chain links TRBV5-1 to TRBJ2-5; 8 bases map to TRBD1. This CDR3 region has 15 residues. The V segment lost 4 bases and the J segment 3 bases; nucleotides outside the gene matches: 8. Germline V gene lookup returns CDR1 SGHRS and CDR2 YFSETQ.

This clonotype was seen a handful of times. The chain has TRBV7-8 and TRBJ1-1; 8 nucleotides line up with TRBD1. The germline CDR1 and CDR2 sequences are SGHVS and FQNEAQ. CDR3 length: 14 amino acids. V shed 7 bases, J shed 1 base, and the junction held 5 bases outside the gene matches. CDR3 region: CASKNRGGNTEAFF. The CDR3 DNA reads TGTGCCAGCAAGAACAGGGGGGGGAACACTGAAGCTTTCTTT.

In its sample, this clonotype was seen a few times. The junction departs from the called germline gene at one end, perhaps through a read error. The chain uses TRBV12-3 or TRBV12-4 and TRBJ2-7; TRBD2 matches 8 bases. The CDR3 covers 13 residues. In DNA, the CDR3 is TGTGCCAGCAGTTTGACCACCAGCGGGAGCCTCCACTTC. Translated, it gives CASSLTTSGSLHF.

This clonotype was recorded at least ten times. The rearrangement links TRBV14 to TRBJ1-1, with 7 bases that match TRBD1. V lost 4 bases and J lost 4; bases outside the gene matches: 6. There are 14 residues in the CDR3. The germline gives CDR1 SGHDN, CDR2 FVKESK. The CDR3 nucleotides read TGTGCCAGCAGCCTTGGACAGGTTGGCACTGAAGCTTTCTTT. Amino acids: CASSLGQVGTEAFF.

This clonotype was seen repeatedly, ten times or more. This chain connects TRBV6-5 to TRBJ2-5; 8 bases fit TRBD1. Trimming at V came to 0 bases and at J to 4 bases, leaving 4 bases not matched to a gene. From germline, CDR1 is MNHEY and CDR2 SVGAGI. The CDR3 has 15 amino acids. The CDR3, as DNA: TGTGCCAGCAGTTACTCGCTCACAGGGGGAGAGACCCAGTACTTC. It is translated as CASSYSLTGGETQYF.

This clonotype appeared many times. The chain joins TRBV2 to TRBJ2-3; 7 bases agree with TRBD1. The V and J ends lost 4 bases and 2 bases, in that order; junction bases with no gene match: 6. Germline values: CDR1 SNHLY, CDR2 FYNNEI. The CDR3 extends over 15 amino acids. The CDR3 reads CASSGPGGSTDTQYF. The CDR3, as DNA: TGTGCCAGCAGTGGTCCAGGGGGATCCACAGATACGCAGTATTTT.

This clonotype was counted at least ten times. CDR3 in DNA: TGTGCCAGCACCCCGGGCAGGGGGCTCCTCGAGCAGTACTTC. This encodes CASTPGRGLLEQYF. The chain uses TRBV6-5 and TRBJ2-7; TRBD1 matches at 8 bases. The germline V gene encodes CDR1 MNHEY and CDR2 SVGAGI. Losses at the gene ends were 7 bases for V and 6 bases for J; bases not matched to a gene: 11. There are 14 residues in the CDR3.

This clonotype was seen more than once but under ten times. This sequence joins TRBV30 and TRBJ1-5, with 8 bases identical to TRBD1. V dropped 3 bases and J dropped 7; count of bases not matched to a gene: 11. The CDR3 sequence is 15 residues long. Germline CDR1 and CDR2: GTSNPN and SVGIG (reference sequence). The CDR3 DNA reads as TGTGCCTGGAGCGAGACGGGACAGGTAGGGCAGCCCCAGCATTTT. This codes for CAWSETGQVGQPQHF.